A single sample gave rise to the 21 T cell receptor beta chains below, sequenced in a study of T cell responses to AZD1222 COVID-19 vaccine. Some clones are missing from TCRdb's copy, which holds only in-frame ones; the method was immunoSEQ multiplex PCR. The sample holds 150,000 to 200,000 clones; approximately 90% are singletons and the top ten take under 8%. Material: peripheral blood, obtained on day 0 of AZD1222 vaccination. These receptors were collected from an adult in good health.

The CDR3 sequence is CASSLVPGNDYEQYF. CDR3 nucleotide sequence: TGCGCCAGCAGCTTGGTGCCAGGGAATGATTACGAGCAGTACTTC. V usage is TRBV5-1 and J usage is TRBJ2-7; TRBD1 might be the D (5 bases). The CDR3 contains 15 residues. From germline, CDR1 is SGHRS and CDR2 YFSETQ. The V end lost 0 bases, the J end lost 4 bases, and 14 bases lay between the germline ends.

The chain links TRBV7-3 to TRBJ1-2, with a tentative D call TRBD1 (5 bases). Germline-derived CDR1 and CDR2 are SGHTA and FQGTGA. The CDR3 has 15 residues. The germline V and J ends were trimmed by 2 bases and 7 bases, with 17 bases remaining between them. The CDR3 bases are TGTGCCAGCAGCTTAGTCGGAGGGGCGGAGGGTGGCTACACCTTC. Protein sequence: CASSLVGGAEGGYTF. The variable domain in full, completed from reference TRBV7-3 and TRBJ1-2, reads GAGVSQTPSNKVTEKGKYVELRCDPISGHTALYWYRQSLGQGPEFLIYFQGTGAADDSGLPNDRFFAVRPEGSVSTLKIQRTERGDSAVYLCASSLVGGAEGGYTFGSGTRLTVV.

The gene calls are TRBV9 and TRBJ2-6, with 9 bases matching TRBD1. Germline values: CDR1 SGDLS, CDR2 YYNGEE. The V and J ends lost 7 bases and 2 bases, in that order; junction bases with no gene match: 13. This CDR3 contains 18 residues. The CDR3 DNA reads TGTGCCAGCGCAACCGGGACAGGGTTATCAGCTGGGGCCAACGTCCTGACTTTC. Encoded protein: CASATGTGLSAGANVLTF.

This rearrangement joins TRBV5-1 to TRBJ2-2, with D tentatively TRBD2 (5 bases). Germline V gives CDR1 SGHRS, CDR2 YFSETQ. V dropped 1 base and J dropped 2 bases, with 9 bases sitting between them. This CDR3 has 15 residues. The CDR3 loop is CASSLSSGNTGELFF. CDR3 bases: TGCGCCAGCAGCTTGTCCTCGGGAAACACCGGGGAGCTGTTTTTT.

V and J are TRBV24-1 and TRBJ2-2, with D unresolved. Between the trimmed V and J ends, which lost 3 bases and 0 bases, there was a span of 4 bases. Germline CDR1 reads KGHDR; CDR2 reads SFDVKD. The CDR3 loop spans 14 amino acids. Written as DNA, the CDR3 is TGTGCCACCAGTGATGGCGCGAACACCGGGGAGCTGTTTTTT. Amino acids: CATSDGANTGELFF.

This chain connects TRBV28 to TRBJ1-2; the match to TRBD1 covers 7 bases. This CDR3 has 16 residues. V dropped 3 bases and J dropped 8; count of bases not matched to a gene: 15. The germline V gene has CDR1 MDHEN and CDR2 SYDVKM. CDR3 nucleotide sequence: TGTGCCAGCAGTTTTGGGGGACCGACAGGGCTCGGGGGCTACACCTTC. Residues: CASSFGGPTGLGGYTF.

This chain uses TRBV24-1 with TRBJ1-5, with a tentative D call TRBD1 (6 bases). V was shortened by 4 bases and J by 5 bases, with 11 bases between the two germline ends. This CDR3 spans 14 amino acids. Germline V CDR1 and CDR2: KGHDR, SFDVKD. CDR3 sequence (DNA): TGTGCCACCAGTGAGGCAGGGGCTTATCAGCCCCAGCATTTT. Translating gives CATSEAGAYQPQHF.

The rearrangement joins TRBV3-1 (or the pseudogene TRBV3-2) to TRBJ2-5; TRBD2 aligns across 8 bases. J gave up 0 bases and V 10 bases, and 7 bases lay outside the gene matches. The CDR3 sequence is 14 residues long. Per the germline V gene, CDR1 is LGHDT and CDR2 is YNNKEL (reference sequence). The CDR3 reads CATPREGNQETQYF. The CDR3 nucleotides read TGTGCCACCCCACGGGAGGGGAACCAAGAGACCCAGTACTTC.

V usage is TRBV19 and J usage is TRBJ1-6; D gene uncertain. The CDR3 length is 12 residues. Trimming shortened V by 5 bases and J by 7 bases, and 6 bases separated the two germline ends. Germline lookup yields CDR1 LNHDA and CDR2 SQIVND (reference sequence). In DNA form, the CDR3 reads TGTGCCAGTAGTTATACAAATTCACCCCTCCACTTT. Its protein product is CASSYTNSPLHF.

CDR3 region: CASSPDREETQYF. The CDR3 DNA is TGTGCCAGCAGCCCGGACAGGGAAGAGACCCAGTACTTC. This sequence joins TRBV3-1 (or the pseudogene TRBV3-2) and TRBJ2-5; 8 bases are a match to TRBD1. The CDR3 is 13 residues long. Germline V CDR1 and CDR2: LGHDT, YNNKEL (reference sequence). V trimming: 4 bases; J trimming: 3 bases; junction bases outside the gene matches: 1.

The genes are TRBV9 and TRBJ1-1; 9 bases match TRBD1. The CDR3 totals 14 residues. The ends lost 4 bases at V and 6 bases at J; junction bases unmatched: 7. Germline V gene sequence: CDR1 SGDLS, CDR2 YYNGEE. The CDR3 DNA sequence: TGTGCCAGCAGCAGCCGGGACAGGGTATCTGAAGCTTTCTTT. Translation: CASSSRDRVSEAFF. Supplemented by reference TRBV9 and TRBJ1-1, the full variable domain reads DSGVTQTPKHLITATGQRVTLRCSPRSGDLSVYWYQQSLDQGLQFLIQYYNGEERAKGNILERFSAQQFPDLHSELNLSSLELGDSALYFCASSSRDRVSEAFFGQGTRLTVV.

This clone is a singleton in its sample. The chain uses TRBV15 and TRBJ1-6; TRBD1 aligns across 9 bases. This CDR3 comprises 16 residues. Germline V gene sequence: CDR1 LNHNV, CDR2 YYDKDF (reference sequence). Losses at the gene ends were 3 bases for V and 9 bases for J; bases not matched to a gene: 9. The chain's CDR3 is CATSRGKGQGGSPLHF. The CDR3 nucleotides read TGTGCCACCAGCAGGGGAAAGGGACAGGGTGGTTCACCCCTCCACTTT.

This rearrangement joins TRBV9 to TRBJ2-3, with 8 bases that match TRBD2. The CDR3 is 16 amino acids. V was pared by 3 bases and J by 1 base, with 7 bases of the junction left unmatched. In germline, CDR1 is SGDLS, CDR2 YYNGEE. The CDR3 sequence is CASSGVGLGGTDTQYF. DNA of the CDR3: TGTGCCAGCAGCGGAGTGGGACTAGGGGGCACAGATACGCAGTATTTT. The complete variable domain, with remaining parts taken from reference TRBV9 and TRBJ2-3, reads DSGVTQTPKHLITATGQRVTLRCSPRSGDLSVYWYQQSLDQGLQFLIQYYNGEERAKGNILERFSAQQFPDLHSELNLSSLELGDSALYFCASSGVGLGGTDTQYFGPGTRLTVL.

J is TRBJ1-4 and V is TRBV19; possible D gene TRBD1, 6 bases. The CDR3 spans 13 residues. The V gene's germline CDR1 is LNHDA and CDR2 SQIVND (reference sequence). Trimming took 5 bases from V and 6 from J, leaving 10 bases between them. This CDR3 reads CASSPKGDEKLFF. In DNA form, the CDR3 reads TGTGCCAGTAGTCCCAAGGGGGATGAAAAACTGTTTTTT.

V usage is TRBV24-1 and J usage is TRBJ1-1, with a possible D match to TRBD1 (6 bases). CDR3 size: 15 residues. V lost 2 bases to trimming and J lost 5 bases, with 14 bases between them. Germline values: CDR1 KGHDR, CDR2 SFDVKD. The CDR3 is CATSDSSLGGTEAFF. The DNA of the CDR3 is TGTGCCACCAGTGATTCCAGTTTAGGGGGAACTGAAGCTTTCTTT.

The chain's CDR3 is CASSIGTGHRGRGGYTF. CDR3 DNA: TGTGCCAGTAGTATAGGCACGGGTCACAGGGGGCGCGGTGGCTACACCTTC. The chain employs TRBV19 and TRBJ1-2, with 9 bases fitting TRBD1. The CDR3 is made up of 17 amino acids. The V gene's germline CDR1 is LNHDA and CDR2 SQIVND (reference sequence). V lost 1 base to trimming and J lost 7 bases; unmatched junction nucleotides: 13.

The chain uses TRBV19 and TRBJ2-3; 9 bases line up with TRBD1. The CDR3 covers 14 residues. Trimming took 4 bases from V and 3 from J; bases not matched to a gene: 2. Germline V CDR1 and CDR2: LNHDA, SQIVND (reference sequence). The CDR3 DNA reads TGTGCCAGTAGTAGGGACAGGGATACAGATACGCAGTATTTT. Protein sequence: CASSRDRDTDTQYF.

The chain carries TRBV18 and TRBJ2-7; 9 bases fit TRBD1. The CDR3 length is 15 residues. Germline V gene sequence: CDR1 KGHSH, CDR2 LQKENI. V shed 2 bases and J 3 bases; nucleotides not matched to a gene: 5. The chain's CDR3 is CASSPLQGAIYEQYF. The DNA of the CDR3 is TGTGCCAGCTCACCATTACAGGGGGCCATCTACGAGCAGTACTTC.

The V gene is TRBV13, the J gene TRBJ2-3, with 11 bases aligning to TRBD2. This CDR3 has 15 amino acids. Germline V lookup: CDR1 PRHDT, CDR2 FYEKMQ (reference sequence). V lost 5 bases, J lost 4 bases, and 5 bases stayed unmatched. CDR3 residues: CASSPLAGGPDTQYF. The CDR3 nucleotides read TGTGCCAGCAGCCCCTTAGCGGGAGGGCCAGATACGCAGTATTTT.

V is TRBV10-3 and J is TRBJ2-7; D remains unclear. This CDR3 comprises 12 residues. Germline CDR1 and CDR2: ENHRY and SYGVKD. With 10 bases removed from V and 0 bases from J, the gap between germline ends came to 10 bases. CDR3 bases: TGTGCCAGCGCTAGGATCTCCTACGAGCAGTACTTC. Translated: CASARISYEQYF.

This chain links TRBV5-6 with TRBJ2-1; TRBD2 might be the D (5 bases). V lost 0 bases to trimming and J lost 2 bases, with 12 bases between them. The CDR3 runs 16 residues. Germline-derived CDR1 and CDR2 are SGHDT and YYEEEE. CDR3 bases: TGTGCCAGCAGCTTGGCCCCGGGAAACCCCTACAATGAGCAGTTCTTC. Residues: CASSLAPGNPYNEQFF.